This TCR beta chain is drawn from a study of Graves' ophthalmopathy and Graves' hyperthyroidism. Study at large: Peripheral blood sampling occurred at initial diagnosis, before any treatment.

This clonotype was counted many times. The TCR beta CDR3 regions underwent amplification from RNA transcripts. An initial RT-PCR round employing HTBI primers preceded a second-round multiplex PCR. TCRdb fed the multiplex PCR reads into MiXCR, producing one record per CDR3 protein. Of 300,000 to 400,000 distinct CDR3 sequences listed, approximately 18% are singletons. Where ophthalmopathy was absent within 18 months of follow-up, hyperthyroidism was stable. Hyperthyroidism patients had new diagnoses, durations under 2 months, and ages of 18 to 65. The V gene's germline CDR1 is SNHLY and CDR2 FYNNEI. CDR3 size: 12 residues. Trimming at V came to 6 bases and at J to 12 bases, leaving 5 bases not matched to a gene.

The gene calls are TRBV2 and TRBJ1-6; 7 nucleotides line up with TRBD1. The material sequenced was peripheral blood. The TCR sequence derives from an adult woman with stable Graves' hyperthyroidism. CDR3 DNA sequence: TGTGCCAGCAGGGAGACAGGGTTACCCCTCCACTTT. Amino acid sequence: CASRETGLPLHF.